A selection of T cell receptor beta chains follows, all from one sample in a study of beta chain features in type 1 diabetes. Here immunoSEQ multiplex PCR was the method, and the copy in TCRdb shows in-frame clones only, minus some. Counted here are under 350,000 clones, around an eighth occurring once; the ten biggest clones make up about 0.016%. Input material: naive CD4+ T cells from blood. These receptors were taken from a man aged 25 to 40 with type 1 diabetes. CDR3s leave out the opening cysteine and the closing phenylalanine or tryptophan.

v_gene: TRBV5-1
j_gene: TRBJ2-5
CDR3aa: ASTLGIAGDETQY

v_gene: TRBV18
j_gene: TRBJ1-1
CDR3aa: ASSPGEGASSNTEAF

v_gene: TRBV6-5
j_gene: TRBJ2-7
CDR3aa: ASSPSGTYEQY

v_gene: TRBV28
j_gene: TRBJ1-2
CDR3aa: ASRPTGDYGYT

v_gene: TRBV28
j_gene: TRBJ1-2
CDR3aa: ASSDRNYGYT

v_gene: TRBV9
j_gene: TRBJ1-2
CDR3aa: ASSKTGGAGYGYT

v_gene: TRBV5-1
j_gene: TRBJ2-5
CDR3aa: ASSLGRSIQETQY

v_gene: TRBV28
j_gene: TRBJ2-2
CDR3aa: ASKGLLNTGELF

v_gene: TRBV18
j_gene: TRBJ1-3
CDR3aa: ASSTRDRDLANTIY

v_gene: TRBV7-9
j_gene: TRBJ2-5
CDR3aa: ASSASGRAGETQY

v_gene: TRBV9
j_gene: TRBJ1-5
CDR3aa: ASSTPEGPQH

v_gene: TRBV28
j_gene: TRBJ2-3
CDR3aa: ASSAGGGTDTQY

v_gene: TRBV5-1
j_gene: TRBJ2-1
CDR3aa: ASSSELAGAGHNEQF

v_gene: TRBV7-9
j_gene: TRBJ2-1
CDR3aa: ASSLVRIRGNYNEQF

v_gene: TRBV19
j_gene: TRBJ1-5
CDR3aa: ASSIGRTQH

v_gene: TRBV11-2
j_gene: TRBJ1-1
CDR3aa: ASSADRVRNTEAF

v_gene: TRBV18
j_gene: TRBJ2-1
CDR3aa: ASSPRGIEQF

v_gene: TRBV18
j_gene: TRBJ1-2
CDR3aa: ASSPNDRGHGYGYT

v_gene: TRBV7-2
j_gene: TRBJ2-1
CDR3aa: ASSLWGTSGNNEQF

v_gene: TRBV28
j_gene: TRBJ2-5
CDR3aa: ASSFPVRGEETQY

v_gene: TRBV9
j_gene: TRBJ2-2
CDR3aa: ASSRIGTGTGELF

v_gene: TRBV29-1
j_gene: TRBJ2-1
CDR3aa: SVEFFRGQGGRRFSYNEQF

v_gene: TRBV7-9
j_gene: TRBJ2-2
CDR3aa: ASSLSLPGARELF

v_gene: TRBV4-3
j_gene: TRBJ2-1
CDR3aa: ASSQMLGSSYNEQF

v_gene: TRBV10-3
j_gene: TRBJ2-7
CDR3aa: AISVTPRAGNSYEQY

v_gene: TRBV6-5
j_gene: TRBJ2-1
CDR3aa: ASRSSGYNEQF

v_gene: TRBV9
j_gene: TRBJ2-1
CDR3aa: ASSLRVGLASLHEQF

v_gene: TRBV7-2
j_gene: TRBJ2-7
CDR3aa: ASQLAGAYEQY

v_gene: TRBV11-2
j_gene: TRBJ2-1
CDR3aa: ASTNSGRASDEQF

v_gene: TRBV28
j_gene: TRBJ1-5
CDR3aa: ASSHRQGVYQPQH

v_gene: TRBV29-1
j_gene: TRBJ2-5
CDR3aa: SVVPNQETQY

v_gene: TRBV9
j_gene: TRBJ2-1
CDR3aa: ASSVGISGSLLLYNEQF

v_gene: TRBV28
j_gene: TRBJ2-5
CDR3aa: ASSLEGTETQY

v_gene: TRBV9
j_gene: TRBJ2-1
CDR3aa: ASSVRLVRGEQF

v_gene: TRBV18
j_gene: TRBJ2-7
CDR3aa: ASSRLAYSYEQY

v_gene: TRBV5-1
j_gene: TRBJ2-1
CDR3aa: ASSFGGGPGGEQF

v_gene: TRBV6-5
j_gene: TRBJ2-7
CDR3aa: ASSPGVSSYEQY

v_gene: TRBV28
j_gene: TRBJ1-5
CDR3aa: ASSWGGQPQH

v_gene: TRBV5-4
j_gene: NA
CDR3aa: ASSSLLANEQY